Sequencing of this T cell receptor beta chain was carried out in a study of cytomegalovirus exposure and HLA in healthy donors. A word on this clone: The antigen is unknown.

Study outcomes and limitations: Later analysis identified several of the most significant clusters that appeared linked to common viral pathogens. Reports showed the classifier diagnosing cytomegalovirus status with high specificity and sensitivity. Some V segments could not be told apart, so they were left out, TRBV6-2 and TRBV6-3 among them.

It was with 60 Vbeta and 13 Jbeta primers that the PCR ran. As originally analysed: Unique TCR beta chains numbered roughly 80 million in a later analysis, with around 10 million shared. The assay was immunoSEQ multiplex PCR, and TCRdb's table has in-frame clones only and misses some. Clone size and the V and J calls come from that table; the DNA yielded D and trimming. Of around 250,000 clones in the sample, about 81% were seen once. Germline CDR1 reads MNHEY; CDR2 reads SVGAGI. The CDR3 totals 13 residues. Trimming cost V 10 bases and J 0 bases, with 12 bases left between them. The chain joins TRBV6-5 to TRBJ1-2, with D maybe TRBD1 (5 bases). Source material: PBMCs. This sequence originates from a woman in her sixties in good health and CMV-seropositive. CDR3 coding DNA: TGTGCCACGAAAAGACAGACTAACTATGGCTACACCTTC. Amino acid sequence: CATKRQTNYGYTF.